What follows describes a single T cell receptor (beta chain). Its antigen is not known. This entry is derived from a study of cytomegalovirus exposure and HLA in healthy donors. CDR3 length: 16 amino acids. V lost 3 bases and J 1 base, leaving 16 bases between the germline ends. From germline, CDR1 is SGHRS and CDR2 YFSETQ. 60 Vbeta and 13 Jbeta primers were used in PCR. Here immunoSEQ multiplex PCR was the method, and the copy in TCRdb shows in-frame clones only, minus some. The profile shows about 130,000 clones, 70% to 85% of them singletons. Study-level results: A missense variant in DCLRE1C was later tied to TCR beta V- and J-gene trimming.

Source material: PBMCs. The J gene is TRBJ1-2, the V gene TRBV5-1; D is uncertain. This sequence was found in a man aged 35-49 years in good health and CMV-seropositive. The CDR3 region has the DNA TGCGCCAGCAGCTCCACCGCATCCACAGATAACTATGGCTACACCTTC. This sequence encodes CASSSTASTDNYGYTF.